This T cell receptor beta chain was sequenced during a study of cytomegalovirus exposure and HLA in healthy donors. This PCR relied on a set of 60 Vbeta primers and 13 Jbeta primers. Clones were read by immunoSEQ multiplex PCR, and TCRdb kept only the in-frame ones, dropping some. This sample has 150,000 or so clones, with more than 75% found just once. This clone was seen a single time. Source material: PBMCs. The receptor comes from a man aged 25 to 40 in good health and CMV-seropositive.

CDR3 sequence (DNA): TGCAGCGTTGTTTCCTCCCCCTACGAGCAGTACTTC. It specifies CSVVSSPYEQYF. The rearrangement uses TRBV29-1 and TRBJ2-7; D is uncertain. The V gene's germline CDR1 is SQVTM and CDR2 ANQGSEA. The CDR3 runs to 12 residues. V was pared by 4 bases and J by 2 bases, with 9 bases between.